One sample yielded the 21 T cell receptor beta chains listed below, sequenced in a study of blood T cells in healthy people across ages. A second roughly 6 to 12 cycle PCR used barcoded and J-beta primers. Using its own MiXCR run on the 5' RACE reads, TCRdb lists one record per CDR3 protein. The data hold approximately 690,000 distinct CDR3 sequences, with roughly 41% observed a single time. Sequences were obtained from blood. These TCRs come from an older man in good health.

This clonotype was picked up a small number of times. A single base separates this from a much larger clone, so it may be a read error. The V gene is TRBV30, the J gene TRBJ2-3; 9 nucleotides agree with TRBD2. Germline lookup yields CDR1 GTSNPN and CDR2 SVGIG (reference sequence). V lost 8 bases, J lost 6 bases, and 9 bases stayed unmatched. The CDR3 runs to 13 residues. CDR3 coding DNA: TGTGCCCGGACCCGGCGGGAGGGTGATACGCAGTATTTT. Translation: CARTRREGDTQYF.

The V and J genes are TRBV27 and TRBJ1-2; 9 bases line up with TRBD1. This CDR3 is 13 amino acids long. The junction had 4 bases not matched to a gene; V was cut back by 5 bases and J by 6 bases. Germline loops: CDR1 MNHEY, CDR2 SMNVEV (reference sequence). CDR3 bases: TGTGCCAGCAGTGGAGGGACAGGGAATGGCTACACCTTC. Translated, it gives CASSGGTGNGYTF.

The chain joins TRBV20-1 to TRBJ2-7, with 8 bases lining up with TRBD1. The length of the CDR3 is 15 residues. V was pared by 0 bases and J by 2 bases, with 6 bases of the junction left unmatched. CDR1 and CDR2 (germline): DFQATT, SNEGSKA (reference sequence). CDR3 region: CSARDLGTGTYEQYF. DNA for the CDR3: TGCAGTGCTAGAGATCTGGGGACAGGTACCTACGAGCAGTACTTC.

This chain connects TRBV28 to TRBJ2-7; 7 bases are shared with TRBD2. J lost 0 bases, V lost 1 base, and 3 bases had no gene match. The CDR3 is made up of 15 amino acids. Germline CDR1 and CDR2: MDHEN and SYDVKM. This chain's CDR3 is CASSLYGGGSYEQYF. CDR3 DNA: TGTGCCAGCAGTTTATATGGCGGGGGCTCCTACGAGCAGTACTTC.

Remarks on this clonotype: The junction does not match germline at one end; this may be a read error. The gene calls are TRBV6-2 or TRBV6-3 and TRBJ2-1, with TRBD2 matching over 11 bases. The CDR3 length is 17 residues. From germline, CDR1 is MNHEY and CDR2 SVGEGT. The CDR3 loop is CAGSSTLAGVGRGGQFF. The CDR3 DNA reads TGTGCCGGCAGTTCAACACTAGCGGGAGTGGGGCGCGGTGGGCAGTTCTTC.

This clonotype came up a few times. The genes are TRBV7-2 and TRBJ2-3, with D perhaps TRBD1 (6 bases). Trimming cost V 2 bases and J 0 bases, with 15 bases left between them. The CDR3 has 17 amino acids. CDR1 and CDR2 from the germline V gene are SGHTA and FQGNSA. The CDR3 DNA reads TGTGCCAGCAGCTTATGGTCAGGGGTCCCTAGCACAGATACGCAGTATTTT. It is translated as CASSLWSGVPSTDTQYF.

This clonotype is a singleton in its sample. V usage is TRBV3-1 and J usage is TRBJ2-2; 15 bases map to TRBD2. The CDR3 runs to 18 residues. CDR1 LGHDT and CDR2 YNNKEL come from the germline V gene (reference sequence). CDR3 residues: CAVREGLAGGKNTGELFF. The DNA for the CDR3 is TGTGCAGTCAGGGAAGGACTAGCGGGAGGGAAGAACACCGGGGAGCTGTTTTTT.

This chain uses TRBV7-2 with TRBJ1-1; 8 bases agree with TRBD1. The CDR3 runs 17 residues. Per germline, CDR1 SGHTA and CDR2 FQGNSA. V gave up 5 bases and J gave up 2 bases; unmatched junction bases: 13. CDR3 sequence reads: CASSPRTGQGRNTEAFF. DNA for the CDR3: TGTGCCAGCAGCCCACGGACAGGGCAGGGTCGAAACACTGAAGCTTTCTTT.

The chain recombines TRBV20-1 with TRBJ2-7; D gene ambiguous. There are 11 residues in the CDR3. V gave up 4 bases and J gave up 7 bases, with 11 bases separating them. Germline-derived CDR1 and CDR2 are DFQATT and SNEGSKA (reference sequence). CDR3 DNA: TGCAGTGCTACCGGGCCTACTGAGCAGTACTTC. It yields the protein CSATGPTEQYF.

This clonotype has only one observation. The chain has TRBV15 and TRBJ1-5, with a weak D call TRBD1 (5 bases). The germline V and J ends were trimmed by 0 bases and 8 bases, with 11 bases remaining between them. Germline V gene data show CDR1 as LNHNV and CDR2 as YYDKDF (reference sequence). CDR3 size: 14 residues. The CDR3 region is CATSRERGGEPQHF. The CDR3, as DNA: TGTGCCACCAGCAGAGAAAGGGGCGGAGAGCCCCAGCATTTT.

The CDR3, as DNA: TGTGCCAGCAGCCTGGGGACTAGCGGTTACTACAATGAGCAGTTCTTC. Encoded protein: CASSLGTSGYYNEQFF. The V gene is TRBV7-6, the J gene TRBJ2-1, with 11 bases matching TRBD2. Germline CDR1 reads SGHVS; CDR2 reads FNYEAQ. Trimming cost V 5 bases and J 3 bases; bases outside gene matches: 6. The length of the CDR3 is 16 residues.

The J gene is TRBJ2-7, the V gene TRBV7-2; 9 bases map to TRBD2. Germline-derived CDR1 and CDR2 are SGHTA and FQGNSA. Trimming cost V 3 bases and J 6 bases; bases outside gene matches: 6. The CDR3 runs to 14 residues. The CDR3 DNA reads as TGTGCCAGCAGCTTCCTGGGACTAGCATCCGAGCAGTACTTC. It is translated as CASSFLGLASEQYF. The full variable domain, in which reference TRBV7-2 and TRBJ2-7 provide the parts outside the CDR3, is GAGVSQSPSNKVTEKGKDVELRCDPISGHTALYWYRQSLGQGLEFLIYFQGNSAPDKSGLPSDRFSAERTGGSVSTLTIQRTQQEDSAVYLCASSFLGLASEQYFGPGTRLTVT.

V gene TRBV7-9 combines with J gene TRBJ1-2; TRBD1 matches at 9 bases. Unmatched junction bases numbered 9, after V lost 5 bases and J lost 8 bases. CDR1 is SEHNR, CDR2 FQNEAQ, per germline (reference sequence). The CDR3 length is 14 residues. The CDR3 DNA is TGTGCCAGCAGCCGGGAACAGGGGGCGTGCGGCTACACCTTC. This encodes CASSREQGACGYTF.

The chain has TRBV6-6 and TRBJ2-6; D not certain. Germline V gene lookup returns CDR1 MNHNY and CDR2 SVGAGI (reference sequence). V was pared by 5 bases and J by 2 bases, with 13 bases between. The length of the CDR3 is 16 residues. The CDR3, as DNA: TGTGCCAGCAGTACGTTAGGTGTAGCTGGGGCCAACGTCCTGACTTTC. The encoded protein is CASSTLGVAGANVLTF.

This clonotype was seen only once. One base away lies a much larger clone, so this may be a sequencing read error. The chain has TRBV29-1 and TRBJ2-3; TRBD1 matches 10 bases. This CDR3 contains 11 residues. CDR1 is SQVTM, CDR2 ANQGSEA, per germline. CDR3 residues: CSGQGADAQYF. CDR3 coding DNA: TGCAGCGGACAGGGGGCAGATGCGCAGTATTTT.

A few counts support this clonotype. This sequence joins TRBV28 and TRBJ2-7, with D unresolved. V was trimmed by 3 bases and J by 3 bases, leaving 24 bases between them. From germline, CDR1 is MDHEN and CDR2 SYDVKM. The CDR3 length is 18 residues. In DNA form, the CDR3 reads TGTGCCAGCAGTTTCCCCGGTCGCAACGCATTACGTTTCTACGAGCAGTACTTC. It specifies CASSFPGRNALRFYEQYF. Full variable domain (rest looked up from reference TRBV28 and TRBJ2-7): DVKVTQSSRYLVKRTGEKVFLECVQDMDHENMFWYRQDPGLGLRLIYFSYDVKMKEKGDIPEGYSVSREKKERFSLILESASTNQTSMYLCASSFPGRNALRFYEQYFGPGTRLTVT.

The CDR3 DNA reads TGTGCCAGCAGTTACCCGGAGGCTGACTATGGCTACACCTTC. Encoded protein: CASSYPEADYGYTF. The rearrangement links TRBV6-6 to TRBJ1-2; D gene uncertain. The CDR3 consists of 14 residues. Trimming removed 2 bases from V and 3 bases from J, with 10 bases in between. The V gene's germline CDR1 is MNHNY and CDR2 SVGAGI (reference sequence).

This clonotype was found a few times. The gene calls are TRBV9 and TRBJ2-7, with D hard to call. Trimming removed 0 bases from V and 2 bases from J, with 12 bases in between. CDR3 length equals 15 residues. The germline V gene has CDR1 SGDLS and CDR2 YYNGEE. The DNA for the CDR3 is TGTGCCAGCAGCGTAGATGTCGGACCTACCTACGAGCAGTACTTC. It specifies CASSVDVGPTYEQYF.

The J gene is TRBJ2-3, the V gene TRBV2, with D uncertain. CDR1 and CDR2 from the germline V gene are SNHLY and FYNNEI. V was shortened by 1 base and J by 4 bases, with 9 bases between the two germline ends. This CDR3 contains 14 residues. The CDR3 here is CASSEEYLSDTQYF. CDR3 nucleotides: TGTGCCAGCAGTGAAGAATACCTCTCAGATACGCAGTATTTT.

V and J are TRBV4-2 and TRBJ2-3, with TRBD2 matching 7 bases. V dropped 3 bases and J dropped 0; count of bases not matched to a gene: 9. The CDR3 consists of 17 residues. Per the germline V gene, CDR1 is LGHNA and CDR2 is YNFKEQ. This CDR3 reads CASSHLGGGSSTDTQYF. The CDR3 region has the DNA TGTGCCAGCAGCCACCTCGGCGGGGGTTCTAGCACAGATACGCAGTATTTT.

Only a few counts were recorded for this clonotype. The chain uses TRBV20-1 and TRBJ1-6, with 7 bases that match TRBD1. Germline V gene data show CDR1 as DFQATT and CDR2 as SNEGSKA (reference sequence). The J segment lost 4 bases and the V segment lost 5 bases, leaving 5 bases of the junction unmatched. The CDR3 sequence is 14 residues long. In DNA form, the CDR3 reads TGCAGTGCTTTAACAGGGGATTATAATTCACCCCTCCACTTT. It is translated as CSALTGDYNSPLHF.